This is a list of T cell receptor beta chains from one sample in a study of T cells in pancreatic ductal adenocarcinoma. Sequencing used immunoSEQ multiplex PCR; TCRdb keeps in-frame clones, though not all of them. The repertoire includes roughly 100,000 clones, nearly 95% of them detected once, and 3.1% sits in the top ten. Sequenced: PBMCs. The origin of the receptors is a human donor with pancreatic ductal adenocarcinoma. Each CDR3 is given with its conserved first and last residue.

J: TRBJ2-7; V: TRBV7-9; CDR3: CASSFGYDSYEQYF
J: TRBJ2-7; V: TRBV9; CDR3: CASSVKANWYEQYF
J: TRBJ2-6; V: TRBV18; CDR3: CASSPKTGSFSGANVLTF
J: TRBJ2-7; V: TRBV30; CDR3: CAWSVASGLEQYF
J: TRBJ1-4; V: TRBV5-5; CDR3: CASSAAWTGRGSGEKLFF
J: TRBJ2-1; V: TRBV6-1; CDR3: CASSLTSGSNEQFF
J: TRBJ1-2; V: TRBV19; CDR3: CASSITGGTTNYGYTF
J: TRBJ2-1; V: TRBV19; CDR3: CASSIGGDSNEQFF
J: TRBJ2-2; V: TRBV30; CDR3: CAWSEAAMSGELFF
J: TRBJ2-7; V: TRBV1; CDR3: CTSSPPGQESSGRAFYEQYF
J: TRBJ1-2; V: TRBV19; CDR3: CASSTTRGEWNYGYTF
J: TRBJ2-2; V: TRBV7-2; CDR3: CASSLALRGTGFAGELFF
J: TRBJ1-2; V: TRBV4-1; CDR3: CASSQDWGRGSYGYTF
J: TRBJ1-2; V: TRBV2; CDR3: CASNLNYGYTF
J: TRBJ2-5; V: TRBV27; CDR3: CASSPQRGTQYF
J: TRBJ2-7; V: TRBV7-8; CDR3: CASSSSGQASYEQYF
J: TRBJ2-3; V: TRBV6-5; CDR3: CASNSGTSTDTQYF
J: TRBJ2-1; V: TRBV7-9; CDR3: CASRRGTSGSYNEQFF
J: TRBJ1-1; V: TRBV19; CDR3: CASSRGGGFETEAFF
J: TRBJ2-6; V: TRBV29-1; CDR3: CSVLRGDSGANVLTF
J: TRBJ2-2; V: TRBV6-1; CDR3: CASSERTGENTGELFF
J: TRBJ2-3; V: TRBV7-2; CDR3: CASSLRLRERGDTQYF
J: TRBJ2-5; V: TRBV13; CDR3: CASSPRLAGGPPQETQYF
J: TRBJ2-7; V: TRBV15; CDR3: CATRDLGTSGSYEQYF
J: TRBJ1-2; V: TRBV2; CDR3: CASRPIGGGWSYTF
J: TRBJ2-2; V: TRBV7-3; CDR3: CASSPRFSTGELFF
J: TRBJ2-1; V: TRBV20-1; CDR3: CSVRVWDEQFF
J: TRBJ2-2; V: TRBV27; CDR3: CASSSPDTYTGELFF
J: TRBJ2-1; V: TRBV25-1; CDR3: CASSSLLAGGHNEQFF
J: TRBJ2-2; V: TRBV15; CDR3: CATSRDAPGELFF
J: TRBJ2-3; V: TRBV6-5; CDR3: CASSSASAADTQYF
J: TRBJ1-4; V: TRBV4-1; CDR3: CASSQLQSNEKLFF
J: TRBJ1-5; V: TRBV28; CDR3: CASSLRVGVSNQPQHF
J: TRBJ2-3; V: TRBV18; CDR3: CASSRGSGGGADTQYF
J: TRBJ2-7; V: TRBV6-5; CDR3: CASSYSADYEQYF
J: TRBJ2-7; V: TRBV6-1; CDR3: CASSERRGYEQYF
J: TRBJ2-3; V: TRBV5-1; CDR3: CASSVSDTDTQYF
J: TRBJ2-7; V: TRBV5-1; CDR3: CASYSTGATYEQYF
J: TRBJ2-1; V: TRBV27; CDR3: CASRETRSYNEQFF